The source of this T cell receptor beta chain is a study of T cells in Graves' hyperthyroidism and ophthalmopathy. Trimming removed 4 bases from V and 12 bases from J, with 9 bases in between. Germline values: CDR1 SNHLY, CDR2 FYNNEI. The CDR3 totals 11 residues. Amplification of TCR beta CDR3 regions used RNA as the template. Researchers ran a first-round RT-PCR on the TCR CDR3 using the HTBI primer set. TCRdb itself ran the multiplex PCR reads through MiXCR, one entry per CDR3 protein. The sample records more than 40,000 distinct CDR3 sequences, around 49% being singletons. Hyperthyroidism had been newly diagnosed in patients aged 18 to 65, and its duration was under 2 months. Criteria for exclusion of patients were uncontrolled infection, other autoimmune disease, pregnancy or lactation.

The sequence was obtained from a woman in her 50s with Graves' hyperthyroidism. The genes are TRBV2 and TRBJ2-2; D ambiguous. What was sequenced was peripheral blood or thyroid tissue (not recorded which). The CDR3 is CASSATWQLFF. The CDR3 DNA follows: TGTGCCAGCAGTGCGACGTGGCAGCTGTTTTTT.